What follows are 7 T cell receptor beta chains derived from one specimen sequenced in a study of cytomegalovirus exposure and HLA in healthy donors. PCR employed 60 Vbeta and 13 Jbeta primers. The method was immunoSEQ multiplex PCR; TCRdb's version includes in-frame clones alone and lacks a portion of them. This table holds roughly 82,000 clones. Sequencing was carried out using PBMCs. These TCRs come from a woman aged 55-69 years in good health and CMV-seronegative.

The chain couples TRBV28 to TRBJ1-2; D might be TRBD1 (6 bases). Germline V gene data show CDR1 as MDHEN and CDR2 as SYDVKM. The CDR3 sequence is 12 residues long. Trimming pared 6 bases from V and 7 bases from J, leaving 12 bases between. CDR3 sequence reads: CASSNRDPGYTF. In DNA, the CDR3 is TGTGCCAGCAGCAACAGGGATCCTGGCTACACCTTC.

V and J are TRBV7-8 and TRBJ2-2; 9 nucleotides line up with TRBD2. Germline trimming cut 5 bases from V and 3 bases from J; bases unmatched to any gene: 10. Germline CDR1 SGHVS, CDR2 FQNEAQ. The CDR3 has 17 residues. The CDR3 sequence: CASSIPSEREDTGELFF. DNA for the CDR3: TGTGCCAGCAGCATACCTTCGGAGCGGGAGGACACCGGGGAGCTGTTTTTT.

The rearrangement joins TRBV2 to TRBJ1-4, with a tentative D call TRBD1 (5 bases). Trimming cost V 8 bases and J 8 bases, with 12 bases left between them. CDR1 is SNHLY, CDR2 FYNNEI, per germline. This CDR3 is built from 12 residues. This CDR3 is CASGTRGEKLFF. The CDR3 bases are TGTGCCAGCGGAACCCGGGGGGAAAAACTGTTTTTT. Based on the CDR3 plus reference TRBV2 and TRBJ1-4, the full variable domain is EPEVTQTPSHQVTQMGQEVILRCVPISNHLYFYWYRQILGQKVEFLVSFYNNEISEKSEIFDDQFSVERPDGSNFTLKIRSTKLEDSAMYFCASGTRGEKLFFGSGTQLSVL.

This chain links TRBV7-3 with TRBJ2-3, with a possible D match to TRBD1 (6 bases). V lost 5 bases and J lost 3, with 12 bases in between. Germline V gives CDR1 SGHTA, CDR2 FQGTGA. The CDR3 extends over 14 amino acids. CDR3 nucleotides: TGTGCCAGCAGCGGCGGACAGTGGACAGATACGCAGTATTTT. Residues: CASSGGQWTDTQYF. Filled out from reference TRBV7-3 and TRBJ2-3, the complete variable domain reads GAGVSQTPSNKVTEKGKYVELRCDPISGHTALYWYRQSLGQGPEFLIYFQGTGAADDSGLPNDRFFAVRPEGSVSTLKIQRTERGDSAVYLCASSGGQWTDTQYFGPGTRLTVL.

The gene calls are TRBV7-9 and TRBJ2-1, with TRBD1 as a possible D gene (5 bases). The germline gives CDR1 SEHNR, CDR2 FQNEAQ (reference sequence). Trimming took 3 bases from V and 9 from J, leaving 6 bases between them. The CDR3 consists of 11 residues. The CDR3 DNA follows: TGTGCCAGCAGCTTTGACAGTGAGCAGTTCTTC. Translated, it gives CASSFDSEQFF.

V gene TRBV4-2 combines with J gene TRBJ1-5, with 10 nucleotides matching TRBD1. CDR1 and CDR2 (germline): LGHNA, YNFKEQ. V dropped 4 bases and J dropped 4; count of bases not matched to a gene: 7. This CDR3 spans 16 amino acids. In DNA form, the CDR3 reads TGTGCCAGCAGCCTAAGGGCGGGACAGGGGAATCAGCCCCAGCATTTT. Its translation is CASSLRAGQGNQPQHF.

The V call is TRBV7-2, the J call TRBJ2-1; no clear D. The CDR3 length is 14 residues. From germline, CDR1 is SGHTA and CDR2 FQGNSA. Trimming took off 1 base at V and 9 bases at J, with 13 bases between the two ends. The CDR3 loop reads CASSLVFAASEQFF. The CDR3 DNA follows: TGTGCCAGCAGCTTAGTCTTCGCGGCTTCTGAGCAGTTCTTC.